Only a few counts were recorded for the clone carrying this T cell receptor beta chain. One entry per CDR3 protein results from TCRdb running MiXCR on the RT-PCR reads. The sample includes roughly 200,000 distinct CDR3 sequences, 35% to 45% seen only once; the top ten take around a tenth. The sample originates from a study of patients and donors after allogeneic stem cell transplantation. Material: blood, either unsorted or a sorted T cell fraction (not recorded which). The TCR sequence derives from a human donor who was either an allogeneic HSCT recipient or a stem cell or donor lymphocyte infusion donor (not recorded which). It is not recorded whose cells these are; they may come from a transplant donor.

The CDR3 DNA reads as TGTGCCAGCAGTGAAGGGGCAAACTCTGGAAACACCATATATTTT. Its translation: CASSEGANSGNTIYF. J is TRBJ1-3 and V is TRBV6-1, with D uncertain. The CDR3 is made up of 15 amino acids. V lost 1 base to trimming and J lost 0 bases, with 7 bases between them. Per the germline V gene, CDR1 is MNHNS and CDR2 is SASEGT.